This TCR beta chain derives from a study of T cells after yellow fever vaccination. CDR1 SEHNR and CDR2 FQNEAQ come from the germline V gene (reference sequence). J gave up 4 bases and V 4 bases, and 10 bases lay outside the gene matches. The CDR3 sequence is 16 residues long. TCRdb re-derived calls from the 5' RACE reads in MiXCR, one entry per CDR3 protein. Here the sample spans more than 110,000 distinct CDR3 sequences, 6.6% being singletons. The clonotype originates from a man aged 25-45 years who received the YFV17D yellow fever vaccine. V and J are TRBV7-9 and TRBJ2-3, with TRBD2 matching over 8 bases. Material: CD4+ T cells sorted from PBMCs, obtained 10 days after the yellow fever booster vaccination. As DNA, the CDR3 is TGTGCCAGCAGCTCGTCCGGGGGGGGTAGGGCAGATACGCAGTATTTT. Translated: CASSSSGGGRADTQYF.